The clone carrying this T cell receptor beta chain appeared many times. Germline V gene data show CDR1 as SGHTS and CDR2 as YDEGEE. This CDR3 is 15 amino acids long. V was cut by 1 base and J by 3 bases, with 11 bases left in between. This sample stems from a study of T cells in Graves' hyperthyroidism and ophthalmopathy. Across the study: Peripheral blood collection took place at initial diagnosis, before any treatment.

In making diagnoses, clinical symptoms, serum thyroxine and TRAb, thyroid ultrasound and orbital computed tomography were all used. The authors obtained PBMCs from over 8 ml of fresh peripheral blood. Amplification of TCR beta CDR3 regions was performed using RNA transcripts as template. During a first-round RT-PCR of the TCR CDR3, the HTBI primer set was used. TCRdb called the multiplex PCR reads again in MiXCR, with one record for every CDR3 protein. The sample includes 400,000 to 450,000 distinct CDR3 sequences, 14% to 15% seen only once; the top ten take 13%. V is TRBV5-8 and J is TRBJ1-3; no reliable D call. This TCR was sampled from a man aged 18 to 30 with Graves' ophthalmopathy. The sample taken for sequencing was blood. This chain's CDR3 is CASSLSVGYGNTIYF. For the CDR3, the DNA is TGTGCCAGCAGCTTGTCGGTCGGTTATGGAAACACCATATATTTT.